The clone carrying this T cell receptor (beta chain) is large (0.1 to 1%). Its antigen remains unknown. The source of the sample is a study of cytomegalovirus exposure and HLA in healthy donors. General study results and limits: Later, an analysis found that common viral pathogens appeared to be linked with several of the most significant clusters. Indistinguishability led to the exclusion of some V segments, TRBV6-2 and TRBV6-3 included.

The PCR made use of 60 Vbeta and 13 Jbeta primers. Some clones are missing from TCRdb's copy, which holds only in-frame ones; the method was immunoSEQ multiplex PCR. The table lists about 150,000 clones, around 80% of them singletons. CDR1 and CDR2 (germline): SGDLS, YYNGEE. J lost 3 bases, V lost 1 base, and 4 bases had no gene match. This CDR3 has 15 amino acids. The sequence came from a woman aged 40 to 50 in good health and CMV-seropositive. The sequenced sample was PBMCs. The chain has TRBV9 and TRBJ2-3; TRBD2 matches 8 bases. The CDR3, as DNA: TGTGCCAGCAGCGTACTAGCGGGCCCGACAGATACGCAGTATTTT. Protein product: CASSVLAGPTDTQYF. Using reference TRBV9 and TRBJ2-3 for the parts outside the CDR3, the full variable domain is DSGVTQTPKHLITATGQRVTLRCSPRSGDLSVYWYQQSLDQGLQFLIQYYNGEERAKGNILERFSAQQFPDLHSELNLSSLELGDSALYFCASSVLAGPTDTQYFGPGTRLTVL.